This T cell receptor (beta chain) was recovered during a study of blood T cell repertoires in COVID-19. This clone has just one count. Seattle-derived patients entered the study during active infection and were followed longitudinally. The repertoire was sequenced with immunoSEQ multiplex PCR; TCRdb's copy has only in-frame clones and lacks some. The table records approximately 300,000 clones, almost 90% of them present only once. The sequencing sample was made of peripheral blood. This TCR derives from a woman younger than 45 with COVID-19, enrolled during active disease.

CDR3 DNA sequence: TGTGCCACCTCCCGTAGGTCTACAGGGCCGGTCACCGGGGAGCTGTTTTTT. This gives the protein CATSRRSTGPVTGELFF. V and J are TRBV24-1 and TRBJ2-2, with D possibly matching TRBD1 (6 bases). Germline V gene lookup returns CDR1 KGHDR and CDR2 SFDVKD. Deletions cut 9 bases from V and 4 bases from J, with 23 bases between. This CDR3 comprises 17 residues.